Listed below are T cell receptor beta chains from one sample, sequenced in a study of beta chain features in type 1 diabetes. The data were produced by immunoSEQ multiplex PCR, yet TCRdb's version contains in-frame clones alone and is incomplete. The profile shows 550,000 to 850,000 clones, 10% to 15% of them singletons. Sequencing was done on a sample of naive CD4+ T cells from blood. The receptors here all came from a man aged 18-30 years with type 1 diabetes. CDR3s include the opening cysteine and the closing phenylalanine or tryptophan. Each record gives: D gene, clone size, V gene, J gene, CDR3 DNA, CDR3 protein. A D gene is named only where the DNA matches it firmly. Rows give clone size only sometimes, using once, few, many, or a class for an expanded clone.

d_call: TRBD1
clone_size: NA
v_call: TRBV4-1
j_call: TRBJ2-5
cdr3_nt: TGCGCCAGCAGCCAAGAGGCTCCAGGGGGCGTTGTGGTAGAGACCCAGTACTTC
cdr3_aa: CASSQEAPGGVVVETQYF

d_call: TRBD1
clone_size: NA
v_call: TRBV7-6
j_call: TRBJ1-4
cdr3_nt: TGTGCCAGCAGCTTACCCCCGGGTTCGGGACAGGGAACAACTAATGAAAAACTGTTTTTT
cdr3_aa: CASSLPPGSGQGTTNEKLFF

d_call: NA
clone_size: few
v_call: TRBV11-3
j_call: TRBJ2-1
cdr3_nt: TGTGCCAGCAGCTTCTATCAGGGCGGTAATGAGCAGTTCTTC
cdr3_aa: CASSFYQGGNEQFF

d_call: TRBD2
clone_size: few
v_call: TRBV29-1
j_call: TRBJ2-7
cdr3_nt: TGCAGCGTTCGCCCCCAACGGGGGGGTGGCGCCTACGAGCAGTACTTC
cdr3_aa: CSVRPQRGGGAYEQYF

d_call: NA
clone_size: NA
v_call: TRBV4-1
j_call: TRBJ2-5
cdr3_nt: TGCGCCAGCAGCCAAGACCCGGGGAAAGAGACCCAGTACTTC
cdr3_aa: CASSQDPGKETQYF

d_call: TRBD1
clone_size: NA
v_call: TRBV15
j_call: TRBJ1-4
cdr3_nt: TGTGCCACCTTTCAAGCAGGGGACAGGCGAGATGAAAAACTGTTTTTT
cdr3_aa: CATFQAGDRRDEKLFF

d_call: NA
clone_size: NA
v_call: TRBV7-3
j_call: TRBJ1-1
cdr3_nt: TGTGCCAGCAGCTTAAGCCCTCTTGGGGGAGGGAGCACTGAAGCTTTCTTT
cdr3_aa: CASSLSPLGGGSTEAFF

d_call: NA
clone_size: few
v_call: TRBV18
j_call: TRBJ1-6
cdr3_nt: TGTGCCAGCTCACCACCGAATGGAAATTCACCCCTCCACTTT
cdr3_aa: CASSPPNGNSPLHF

d_call: TRBD1
clone_size: few
v_call: TRBV10-3
j_call: TRBJ1-5
cdr3_nt: TGTGCCATCAGTGGGACAGGGGGGGATCAGCCCCAGCATTTT
cdr3_aa: CAISGTGGDQPQHF

d_call: NA
clone_size: few
v_call: TRBV7-9
j_call: TRBJ1-2
cdr3_nt: TGTGCCAGCAGTACCAAGGACAGCAGTCGAGGTGGCTACACCTTC
cdr3_aa: CASSTKDSSRGGYTF

d_call: NA
clone_size: NA
v_call: TRBV5-1
j_call: TRBJ2-1
cdr3_nt: TGCGCCAGCAGCTTGGGACTACAGGACGCGGATGAGCAGTTCTTC
cdr3_aa: CASSLGLQDADEQFF

d_call: NA
clone_size: few
v_call: TRBV28
j_call: TRBJ1-6
cdr3_nt: TGTGCCAGCAGTTGGGGAATAGAAAATAATTCACCCCTCCACTTT
cdr3_aa: CASSWGIENNSPLHF

d_call: TRBD1
clone_size: few
v_call: TRBV6-1
j_call: TRBJ2-1
cdr3_nt: TGTGCCAGCAGTTCTGGGGGACAGCTCAATGAGCAGTTCTTC
cdr3_aa: CASSSGGQLNEQFF

d_call: NA
clone_size: few
v_call: TRBV28
j_call: TRBJ1-5
cdr3_nt: TGTGCCAGCAGAATTCAGGGGAGGGTAGCCCAGCATTTT
cdr3_aa: CASRIQGRVAQHF

d_call: NA
clone_size: few
v_call: TRBV10-3
j_call: TRBJ1-1
cdr3_nt: TGTGCCACCGCGGACACCCCGGCGAACACTGAAGCTTTCTTT
cdr3_aa: CATADTPANTEAFF

d_call: TRBD1
clone_size: NA
v_call: TRBV4-1
j_call: TRBJ2-5
cdr3_nt: TGCGCCAGCAGCCAAGGACAGGGGGCTCTTCCGGAGACCCAGTACTTC
cdr3_aa: CASSQGQGALPETQYF

d_call: NA
clone_size: NA
v_call: TRBV5-1
j_call: TRBJ1-2
cdr3_nt: TGCGCCAGCAGCTTGGTCGAGGGGGCTAACTATGGCTACACCTTC
cdr3_aa: CASSLVEGANYGYTF

d_call: NA
clone_size: NA
v_call: TRBV5-1
j_call: TRBJ2-2
cdr3_nt: TGCGCCAGCAGCTTTTGGATGAGCGGGGAGCTGTTTTTT
cdr3_aa: CASSFWMSGELFF

d_call: TRBD2
clone_size: NA
v_call: TRBV7-8
j_call: TRBJ2-5
cdr3_nt: TGTGCCAGCAGCTTAGGCAGCGGGGGGGCCTTTGAGACCCAGTACTTC
cdr3_aa: CASSLGSGGAFETQYF

d_call: NA
clone_size: NA
v_call: TRBV28
j_call: TRBJ2-5
cdr3_nt: TGTGCCAGCAATAACTTGGGGGGCCGAGAGACCCAGTACTTC
cdr3_aa: CASNNLGGRETQYF

d_call: NA
clone_size: NA
v_call: TRBV30
j_call: TRBJ1-4
cdr3_nt: TGTGCCTGCAAGGCGACGGGTGAAAAACTGTTTTTT
cdr3_aa: CACKATGEKLFF

d_call: NA
clone_size: few
v_call: TRBV2
j_call: TRBJ1-4
cdr3_nt: TGTGCCAGCAGGGCTCACAGGGCAACTAATGAAAAACTGTTTTTT
cdr3_aa: CASRAHRATNEKLFF

d_call: NA
clone_size: few
v_call: TRBV21-1
j_call: TRBJ2-1
cdr3_nt: TGTGCCAGCAGCAAACCAGGGCCGCCAGCCTACAATGAGCAGTTCTTC
cdr3_aa: CASSKPGPPAYNEQFF

d_call: TRBD1
clone_size: NA
v_call: TRBV9
j_call: TRBJ2-7
cdr3_nt: TGTGCCAGCAGCCCCACCGGGACAGCGAATTACGAGCAGTACTTC
cdr3_aa: CASSPTGTANYEQYF

d_call: NA
clone_size: many
v_call: TRBV30
j_call: TRBJ1-3
cdr3_nt: TGTGCCTGGAGTGTGAATGGCGGAAACACCATATATTTT
cdr3_aa: CAWSVNGGNTIYF

d_call: NA
clone_size: few
v_call: TRBV7-9
j_call: TRBJ1-1
cdr3_nt: TGTGCCAGCAGCGCGGGACGGATGAACACTGAAGCTTTCTTT
cdr3_aa: CASSAGRMNTEAFF

d_call: NA
clone_size: few
v_call: TRBV4-1
j_call: TRBJ2-7
cdr3_nt: TGCGCCAGCAGCCAAGACCCGGGCACAGTTTACTACGAGCAGTACTTC
cdr3_aa: CASSQDPGTVYYEQYF

d_call: NA
clone_size: few
v_call: TRBV20-1
j_call: TRBJ2-7
cdr3_nt: TGCAGTGCTTACCTAAATCACGAGCAGTACTTC
cdr3_aa: CSAYLNHEQYF

d_call: NA
clone_size: NA
v_call: TRBV19
j_call: TRBJ2-3
cdr3_nt: TGTGCCAGTACCCCTGGGGGGGCCAGCACAGATACGCAGTATTTT
cdr3_aa: CASTPGGASTDTQYF

d_call: NA
clone_size: NA
v_call: TRBV7-9
j_call: TRBJ2-6
cdr3_nt: TGTGCCAGCAGCTCAACTAGTCCCTCTGGGGCCAACGTCCTGACTTTC
cdr3_aa: CASSSTSPSGANVLTF

d_call: NA
clone_size: few
v_call: TRBV6-1
j_call: TRBJ2-3
cdr3_nt: TGTGCCAGCAGGGACCGCCTCCTGAATACGCAGTATTTT
cdr3_aa: CASRDRLLNTQYF

d_call: NA
clone_size: NA
v_call: TRBV27
j_call: TRBJ2-3
cdr3_nt: TGTGCCAGCGGGGGGGCTCTGTCTTCTGCAGATACGCAGTATTTT
cdr3_aa: CASGGALSSADTQYF

d_call: NA
clone_size: NA
v_call: TRBV30
j_call: TRBJ1-1
cdr3_nt: TGTGCCTGGATTCCTGGGGCTTCCGAAAACACTGAAGCTTTCTTT
cdr3_aa: CAWIPGASENTEAFF

d_call: TRBD2
clone_size: NA
v_call: TRBV28
j_call: TRBJ2-5
cdr3_nt: TGTGCCAGCAGTTCTAGCGGGGGGGGCCAAGAGACCCAGTACTTC
cdr3_aa: CASSSSGGGQETQYF

d_call: TRBD2
clone_size: NA
v_call: TRBV30
j_call: TRBJ2-2
cdr3_nt: TGTGCCTGGATTAAGGGACTACCAAACACCGGGGAGCTGTTTTTT
cdr3_aa: CAWIKGLPNTGELFF

d_call: NA
clone_size: NA
v_call: TRBV5-4
j_call: TRBJ2-7
cdr3_nt: TGTGCCAGCAGCTTGCAGGGGCAAGAGCAGTACTTC
cdr3_aa: CASSLQGQEQYF

d_call: NA
clone_size: NA
v_call: TRBV5-1
j_call: TRBJ1-5
cdr3_nt: TGCGCCAGCAGCTTGGAAGGGGCGAGAGATCAGCCCCAGCATTTT
cdr3_aa: CASSLEGARDQPQHF

d_call: TRBD1
clone_size: few
v_call: TRBV2
j_call: TRBJ2-4
cdr3_nt: TGTGCCAGCAGTGAAGCGCGGGGACAGGCGGCAATTCAGTACTTC
cdr3_aa: CASSEARGQAAIQYF

d_call: NA
clone_size: few
v_call: TRBV28
j_call: TRBJ1-5
cdr3_nt: TGTGCCAGCCTTAGCGAGGCCGCAGGGAGGCCCCAGCATTTT
cdr3_aa: CASLSEAAGRPQHF

d_call: NA
clone_size: NA
v_call: TRBV28
j_call: TRBJ2-7
cdr3_nt: TGTGCCAGCAGTAACGGCGGGATGTCCTACGAGCAGTACTTC
cdr3_aa: CASSNGGMSYEQYF

d_call: NA
clone_size: NA
v_call: TRBV19
j_call: TRBJ2-4
cdr3_nt: TGTGCCAGTATCGAAAGGACAGATTGGGGCAAAAACATTCAGTACTTC
cdr3_aa: CASIERTDWGKNIQYF

d_call: NA
clone_size: few
v_call: TRBV18
j_call: TRBJ2-3
cdr3_nt: TGTGCCAGCTCAGCCCGGGACACACGGGCGGCAGATACGCAGTATTTT
cdr3_aa: CASSARDTRAADTQYF

d_call: TRBD1
clone_size: few
v_call: TRBV30
j_call: TRBJ1-5
cdr3_nt: TGTGCCTGGAGTGCAAGACTAGGGGGCCGAATGCATTTT
cdr3_aa: CAWSARLGGRMHF

d_call: NA
clone_size: NA
v_call: TRBV11-2
j_call: TRBJ1-4
cdr3_nt: TGTGCCAGCACCCTAGGGGAGGAAGGCGGTGAAAAACTGTTTTTT
cdr3_aa: CASTLGEEGGEKLFF

d_call: NA
clone_size: NA
v_call: TRBV6-1
j_call: TRBJ1-2
cdr3_nt: TGTGCCAGCACCCGGACAGCTAACTATGGCTACACCTTC
cdr3_aa: CASTRTANYGYTF

d_call: NA
clone_size: NA
v_call: TRBV7-6
j_call: TRBJ2-6
cdr3_nt: TGTGCCAGCAGCTTAAGGGACTCTGGGGCCAACGTCCTGACTTTC
cdr3_aa: CASSLRDSGANVLTF

d_call: NA
clone_size: NA
v_call: TRBV4-1
j_call: TRBJ2-3
cdr3_nt: TGCGCCAGCAGCAACGGGGACGGGGGTTCAGATACGCAGTATTTT
cdr3_aa: CASSNGDGGSDTQYF

d_call: TRBD2
clone_size: NA
v_call: TRBV4-2
j_call: TRBJ2-2
cdr3_nt: TGTGCCAGCAGCGAAGGACTAGCGGTGAACACCGGGGAGCTGTTTTTT
cdr3_aa: CASSEGLAVNTGELFF

d_call: NA
clone_size: few
v_call: TRBV10-3
j_call: TRBJ1-2
cdr3_nt: TGTGCCATCAGTGATTCGCCGGAAGTTATCTATGGCTACACCTTC
cdr3_aa: CAISDSPEVIYGYTF

d_call: TRBD1
clone_size: NA
v_call: TRBV7-9
j_call: TRBJ1-5
cdr3_nt: TGTGCCAGCAGCTTAGACAGGGGAGGGAATCAGCCCCAGCATTTT
cdr3_aa: CASSLDRGGNQPQHF